This passage covers 19 T cell receptor beta chains from one sample sequenced in a study of T cell repertoires and HLA-DP antigens. Profiled with immunoSEQ multiplex PCR; TCRdb holds only in-frame clones, not every one. The sample includes some 120,000 clones, 80% to 95% of them seen just once. No antigen has been identified for these receptors. The specimen sequenced was CD4+ T cells from PBMCs. All receptors come from a woman aged 18-29 years in good health and CMV-seronegative.

In this sample, this clone turned up once. The V and J genes are TRBV6-1 and TRBJ2-7; 8 positions match TRBD1. The length of the CDR3 is 14 residues. Trimming cost V 6 bases and J 2 bases; bases outside gene matches: 6. Germline V gene data show CDR1 as MNHNS and CDR2 as SASEGT. The CDR3 DNA follows: TGTGCCAGCAGCGGGACAGGACGGACCTACGAGCAGTACGTC. Translation: CASSGTGRTYEQYV.

The chain is built from TRBV7-9 and TRBJ1-3; unclear D gene. The CDR3 loop spans 17 amino acids. The ends were cut back, 0 bases at V and 3 bases at J, with 15 bases in the middle. Germline CDR1 reads SEHNR; CDR2 reads FQNEAQ (reference sequence). The CDR3 loop is CASSLAVEQRDGNTIYF. The CDR3 DNA reads as TGTGCCAGCAGCTTAGCAGTGGAACAGAGGGATGGAAACACCATATATTTT. The complete variable domain, with remaining parts taken from reference TRBV7-9 and TRBJ1-3, reads DTGVSQNPRHKITKRGQNVTFRCDPISEHNRLYWYRQTLGQGPEFLTYFQNEAQLEKSRLLSDRFSAERPKGSFSTLEIQRTEQGDSAMYLCASSLAVEQRDGNTIYFGEGSWLTVV.

The chain couples TRBV28 to TRBJ2-1; TRBD2 matches 9 bases. Germline CDR1 is MDHEN and CDR2 is SYDVKM. The CDR3 is 17 amino acids. Unmatched junction bases numbered 6, after V lost 3 bases and J lost 0 bases. The CDR3: CASSFLGSGSSYNEQFF. DNA of the CDR3: TGTGCCAGCAGTTTCCTTGGTAGCGGGAGCTCCTACAATGAGCAGTTCTTC. The whole variable domain, remainder taken from reference TRBV28 and TRBJ2-1, is DVKVTQSSRYLVKRTGEKVFLECVQDMDHENMFWYRQDPGLGLRLIYFSYDVKMKEKGDIPEGYSVSREKKERFSLILESASTNQTSMYLCASSFLGSGSSYNEQFFGPGTRLTVL.

This chain links TRBV7-3 with TRBJ2-1, with TRBD2 matching over 8 bases. V lost 2 bases and J lost 0; bases outside the gene matches: 3. CDR1 is SGHTA and CDR2 is FQGTGA in the germline V gene. This CDR3 is built from 16 residues. The CDR3 loop is CASSLLAGSSYNEQFF. DNA of the CDR3: TGTGCCAGCAGCTTATTAGCGGGGAGCTCCTACAATGAGCAGTTCTTC.

This chain joins TRBV5-6 and TRBJ1-5; the match to TRBD1 covers 8 bases. The CDR3 consists of 15 residues. Germline-derived CDR1 and CDR2 are SGHDT and YYEEEE. J was trimmed by 5 bases and V by 4 bases; bases with no gene match: 8. CDR3 sequence (DNA): TGTGCCAGCAGCGCCCTGGACAGGGTGGATCAGCCCCAGCATTTT. Translation: CASSALDRVDQPQHF. Based on the CDR3 plus reference TRBV5-6 and TRBJ1-5, the full variable domain is DAGVTQSPTHLIKTRGQQVTLRCSPKSGHDTVSWYQQALGQGPQFIFQYYEEEERQRGNFPDRFSGHQFPNYSSELNVNALLLGDSALYLCASSALDRVDQPQHFGDGTRLSIL.

The V gene is TRBV29-1, the J gene TRBJ1-4, with D possibly being TRBD1 (5 bases). V dropped 4 bases and J dropped 9 bases, with 15 bases sitting between them. The CDR3 has 13 amino acids. Germline-derived CDR1 and CDR2 are SQVTM and ANQGSEA. Written as DNA, the CDR3 is TGCAGCGTTGCGGGCAGGGTAGGACAAAAACTGTTTTTT. This translates into CSVAGRVGQKLFF.

V and J are TRBV7-9 and TRBJ2-3; possible D gene TRBD1, 6 bases. The V gene's germline CDR1 is SEHNR and CDR2 FQNEAQ (reference sequence). This CDR3 contains 15 residues. Trimming left V 5 bases short and J 2 bases short, with 14 bases between. The CDR3 DNA sequence: TGTGCCAGCAGCCTCCGTGGGGGCCCCACAGATACGCAGTATTTT. It translates to CASSLRGGPTDTQYF.

The chain combines TRBV30 with TRBJ2-3; D is undetermined. The germline CDR1 and CDR2 sequences are GTSNPN and SVGIG (reference sequence). The CDR3 loop spans 14 amino acids. Between the trimmed V and J ends, which lost 5 bases and 4 bases, there was a span of 16 bases. The CDR3 reads CAWVARTIADTQYF. For the CDR3, the DNA is TGTGCCTGGGTAGCCCGAACGATCGCAGATACGCAGTATTTT.

The chain uses TRBV9 and TRBJ2-1; D is unresolved. The CDR3 has 15 amino acids. The germline gives CDR1 SGDLS, CDR2 YYNGEE. V lost 1 base and J lost 7, with 15 bases in between. CDR3 sequence (DNA): TGTGCCAGCAGCGTAATTCCGAGCCCTTGGAATGAGCAGTTCTTC. Translated, it gives CASSVIPSPWNEQFF.

The genes are TRBV11-3 and TRBJ2-5, with 7 bases that match TRBD1. Germline V gives CDR1 SGHNT, CDR2 YENEEA. The trim removed 3 bases at V and 1 base at J, leaving 5 bases unmatched. This CDR3 contains 15 residues. CDR3 loop: CASSFGQGVQETQYF. CDR3 sequence (DNA): TGTGCCAGCAGCTTCGGGCAGGGGGTCCAAGAGACCCAGTACTTC. Combining the CDR3 with reference TRBV11-3 and TRBJ2-5 gives the whole variable domain EAGVVQSPRYKIIEKKQPVAFWCNPISGHNTLYWYLQNLGQGPELLIRYENEEAVDDSQLPKDRFSAERLKGVDSTLKIQPAELGDSAVYLCASSFGQGVQETQYFGPGTRLLVL.

The chain combines TRBV7-6 with TRBJ2-7; D perhaps matches TRBD2 (6 bases). CDR3 length equals 15 residues. Germline CDR1 reads SGHVS; CDR2 reads FNYEAQ. Trimming cost V 5 bases and J 2 bases, with 16 bases left between them. The CDR3 loop is CASSRFRDSTYEQYF. For the CDR3, the DNA is TGTGCCAGCAGCCGGTTCAGGGACTCCACCTACGAGCAGTACTTC.

The chain carries TRBV6-5 and TRBJ1-4; weak D call: TRBD1 (5 bases). The germline V gene has CDR1 MNHEY and CDR2 SVGAGI. V gave up 6 bases and J gave up 8 bases, with 10 bases separating them. The CDR3 contains 12 residues. DNA for the CDR3: TGTGCCAGCAGGGGGGACCGCGAAAAACTGTTTTTT. It specifies CASRGDREKLFF.

Written as DNA, the CDR3 is TGTGCCAGCAGCTCCAATCCGGGACTTGCGGGCTATGGCTACACCTTC. Its translation is CASSSNPGLAGYGYTF. This chain uses TRBV5-4 with TRBJ1-2, with TRBD1 as a possible D gene (5 bases). Germline CDR1 is SGHNT and CDR2 is YYREEE (reference sequence). The ends were cut back, 3 bases at V and 4 bases at J, with 19 bases in the middle. This CDR3 has 16 amino acids.

The chain carries TRBV27 and TRBJ2-1; 9 bases align to TRBD1. Germline CDR1 and CDR2: MNHEY and SMNVEV (reference sequence). Trimming at V came to 3 bases and at J to 5 bases, leaving 8 bases not matched to a gene. The CDR3 runs 16 residues. The CDR3 sequence: CASSFLGQGRNNEQFF. In nucleotides, the CDR3 is TGTGCCAGCAGTTTCTTGGGACAGGGAAGAAACAATGAGCAGTTCTTC.

V usage is TRBV7-3 and J usage is TRBJ1-6; D is possibly TRBD1 (5 bases). The V gene's germline CDR1 is SGHTA and CDR2 FQGTGA. The CDR3 has 15 residues. V shed 5 bases and J shed 6 bases, with 14 bases lying between them. CDR3 bases: TGTGCCAGCAGCCCTCAGGGTTCGATTAATTCACCCCTCCACTTT. This sequence encodes CASSPQGSINSPLHF.

This chain connects TRBV19 to TRBJ1-5, with 7 bases lining up with TRBD1. Trimming took 3 bases from V and 4 from J; bases not matched to a gene: 6. The CDR3 is 15 amino acids. Germline V gene sequence: CDR1 LNHDA, CDR2 SQIVND (reference sequence). The CDR3 loop reads CASSIWGQQNQPQHF. Here the CDR3 DNA reads TGTGCCAGTAGTATTTGGGGACAGCAGAATCAGCCCCAGCATTTT.

The chain joins TRBV7-9 to TRBJ1-4; 8 bases agree with TRBD1. Germline assignment: CDR1 SEHNR and CDR2 FQNEAQ (reference sequence). The CDR3 has 16 amino acids. The V segment lost 3 bases and the J segment 3 bases; nucleotides outside the gene matches: 6. DNA of the CDR3: TGTGCCAGCAGCTTTCAGGGGGCGAGAGCTAATGAAAAACTGTTTTTT. This encodes CASSFQGARANEKLFF.

The chain uses TRBV6-4 and TRBJ2-2, with a weak D call TRBD2 (5 bases). CDR3 length: 15 amino acids. Trimming took off 4 bases at V and 1 base at J, with 10 bases between the two ends. From germline, CDR1 is MRHNA and CDR2 SNTAGT. The DNA of the CDR3 is TGTGCCAGCAGTGCCCGGGCGGGGAACACCGGGGAGCTGTTTTTT. This gives the protein CASSARAGNTGELFF.

The sample holds one count of this clone. The chain joins TRBV7-3 to TRBJ1-2; D possibly corresponds to TRBD1 (6 bases). The CDR3 consists of 13 residues. V dropped 4 bases and J dropped 2 bases, with 8 bases sitting between them. Germline V gene lookup returns CDR1 SGHTA and CDR2 FQGTGA. The CDR3 is CASSSGHNYGYTF. The CDR3 DNA is TGTGCCAGCAGCTCGGGACACAACTATGGCTACACCTTC.